The 30 T cell receptor beta chains listed next were all sequenced from one sample in a study of blood T cell repertoires in COVID-19. Using immunoSEQ multiplex PCR, the repertoire was profiled, and TCRdb retains in-frame clones only, with some absent. The sample has approximately 120,000 clones; more than 70% are singletons. Sequences were obtained from peripheral blood. These receptors all come from a woman aged 80 or over with COVID-19, enrolled during active disease.

The chain recombines TRBV7-8 with TRBJ1-2, with a possible D match to TRBD1 (5 bases). Germline-derived CDR1 and CDR2 are SGHVS and FQNEAQ. V lost 1 base to trimming and J lost 4 bases, with 16 bases between them. The CDR3 has 16 residues. CDR3 sequence: CASSLESAGGTYGYTF. The CDR3 region has the DNA TGTGCCAGCAGCTTAGAGTCCGCGGGCGGGACCTATGGCTACACCTTC.

CDR3 region: CASSMGQDASEQYF. The CDR3 nucleotides are TGTGCCAGTAGTATGGGACAGGATGCGTCCGAGCAGTACTTC. The genes are TRBV19 and TRBJ2-7; the match to TRBD1 covers 8 bases. Trimming cost V 3 bases and J 6 bases; bases outside gene matches: 7. The CDR3 length is 14 residues. Germline V lookup: CDR1 LNHDA, CDR2 SQIVND (reference sequence).

This chain connects TRBV2 to TRBJ2-7, with TRBD2 identical over 7 bases. This CDR3 comprises 14 residues. Germline V gives CDR1 SNHLY, CDR2 FYNNEI. Trimming cost V 4 bases and J 2 bases; bases outside gene matches: 5. CDR3 sequence reads: CASSVASGAYEQYF. CDR3 nucleotide sequence: TGTGCCAGCAGTGTGGCTAGCGGCGCCTACGAGCAGTACTTC.

The chain joins TRBV6-2 or TRBV6-3 to TRBJ2-1; 9 bases line up with TRBD2. CDR1 MNHEY and CDR2 SVGEGT come from the germline V gene. There are 17 residues in the CDR3. The trim removed 4 bases at V and 5 bases at J, leaving 12 bases unmatched. The CDR3 sequence: CASSWSGAGGPNNEQFF. The CDR3 DNA is TGTGCCAGCAGTTGGTCCGGGGCGGGAGGGCCAAACAATGAGCAGTTCTTC.

The CDR3: CASSQGLDTQYF. CDR3 nucleotides: TGTGCCAGCAGCCAGGGCTTAGATACGCAGTATTTT. The V and J genes are TRBV2 and TRBJ2-3, with D possibly TRBD1 on 5 matching bases. Per the germline V gene, CDR1 is SNHLY and CDR2 is FYNNEI. With 6 bases removed from V and 5 bases from J, the gap between germline ends came to 9 bases. The CDR3 is 12 amino acids. The variable domain in full, completed from reference TRBV2 and TRBJ2-3, reads EPEVTQTPSHQVTQMGQEVILRCVPISNHLYFYWYRQILGQKVEFLVSFYNNEISEKSEIFDDQFSVERPDGSNFTLKIRSTKLEDSAMYFCASSQGLDTQYFGPGTRLTVL.

V is TRBV2 and J is TRBJ1-1, with 8 bases that match TRBD1. CDR3 length: 14 residues. With 5 bases clipped from V and 0 bases from J, the junction kept 2 bases outside the gene matches. The V gene's germline CDR1 is SNHLY and CDR2 FYNNEI. DNA of the CDR3: TGTGCCAGCAGTCAGACAGGGGTGAACACTGAAGCTTTCTTT. Translating gives CASSQTGVNTEAFF.

Concerning this clone itself: The identical CDR3 is also encoded by other nucleotide sequences in the sample. The J gene is TRBJ2-7, the V gene TRBV12-3 or TRBV12-4, with a possible D match to TRBD1 (6 bases). The CDR3 consists of 13 residues. The V end lost 3 bases, the J end lost 2 bases, and 8 bases lay between the germline ends. The CDR3 is CASSFRGAYEQYF. CDR3 nucleotides: TGTGCCAGCAGTTTCAGGGGAGCCTACGAGCAGTACTTC.

The CDR3 DNA sequence: TGTGCCACCAGCGACAGGGTATCAGAGACCCAGTACTTC. It encodes CATSDRVSETQYF. V gene TRBV24-1 combines with J gene TRBJ2-5; 7 bases line up with TRBD1. CDR1 KGHDR and CDR2 SFDVKD come from the germline V gene. The CDR3 covers 13 residues. V trimming: 7 bases; J trimming: 4 bases; junction bases outside the gene matches: 5.

This chain joins TRBV12-1 and TRBJ2-5; the table's D call of TRBD2 was not tested on the DNA. TRBV12-1 is a pseudogene. There are 14 residues in the CDR3. CDR3 in amino acids: CASSFLVCQETQYF. CDR3 coding DNA: TGTGCCAGCAGCTTTCTAGTCTGTCAAGAGACCCAGTACTTC.

This clone was recorded a few times. The V and J genes are TRBV5-1 and TRBJ2-2; TRBD1 is a possible D gene (6 bases). Germline CDR1 and CDR2: SGHRS and YFSETQ. This CDR3 has 15 amino acids. Trimming removed 2 bases from V and 0 bases from J, with 8 bases in between. The CDR3 is CASSFRTANTGELFF. The CDR3 DNA is TGCGCCAGCAGCTTCCGGACAGCGAACACCGGGGAGCTGTTTTTT. Full variable domain (outside the CDR3, taken from reference TRBV5-1 and TRBJ2-2): KAGVTQTPRYLIKTRGQQVTLSCSPISGHRSVSWYQQTPGQGLQFLFEYFSETQRNKGNFPGRFSGRQFSNSRSEMNVSTLELGDSALYLCASSFRTANTGELFFGEGSRLTVL.

The rearrangement uses TRBV5-6 and TRBJ2-1, with D uncertain. The CDR3 loop spans 14 amino acids. Germline V CDR1 and CDR2: SGHDT, YYEEEE. V lost 1 base to trimming and J lost 3 bases, with 8 bases between them. This CDR3 is CASSLRGNYNEQFF. Written as DNA, the CDR3 is TGTGCCAGCAGCTTGCGAGGAAACTACAATGAGCAGTTCTTC.

V is TRBV1 and J is TRBJ2-2; the DNA was not compared with TRBD1, the D call given in the table. TRBV1 is a pseudogene segment. CDR3 length equals 16 residues. The CDR3 nucleotides are TGCACCAGCAGCCAAGAAGGGGACACTTACACCGGGGAGCTGTTTTTT. Protein: CTSSQEGDTYTGELFF.

The V and J genes are TRBV5-4 and TRBJ1-1; a weak D match, TRBD1 (5 bases). Germline V gene sequence: CDR1 SGHNT, CDR2 YYREEE (reference sequence). The CDR3 spans 16 residues. V gave up 0 bases and J gave up 1 base, with 13 bases separating them. The CDR3 DNA reads TGTGCCAGCAGCTTGGGGGGTCCTACAGGGAACACTGAAGCTTTCTTT. It is translated as CASSLGGPTGNTEAFF.

Comment on this clone: The same CDR3 arises from other DNA sequences in this sample as well. J is TRBJ2-7 and V is TRBV28; no clear D gene. This CDR3 spans 12 amino acids. The V end was cut by 3 bases, the J end by 0 bases, with 3 bases between. Germline loops: CDR1 MDHEN, CDR2 SYDVKM. CDR3 DNA: TGTGCCAGCAGTTTCAGCTCCTACGAGCAGTACTTC. Its protein product is CASSFSSYEQYF.

In DNA, the CDR3 is TGTGCCAGCTCACCACCCTCCCTCCCGGGGGAAAAACTGTTTTTT. It is translated as CASSPPSLPGEKLFF. The chain carries TRBV18 and TRBJ1-4; D not certain. V was trimmed by 0 bases and J by 8 bases, leaving 13 bases between them. The CDR3 covers 15 residues. Germline V lookup: CDR1 KGHSH, CDR2 LQKENI. The full variable domain, with the rest looked up from reference TRBV18 and TRBJ1-4, is NAGVMQNPRHLVRRRGQEARLRCSPMKGHSHVYWYRQLPEEGLKFMVYLQKENIIDESGMPKERFSAEFPKEGPSILRIQQVVRGDSAAYFCASSPPSLPGEKLFFGSGTQLSVL.

This sequence joins TRBV6-5 and TRBJ1-1; the match to TRBD1 covers 7 bases. This CDR3 comprises 13 residues. After removal of 6 bases from V and 11 bases from J, the junction contained 12 bases not matched to a gene. The germline V gene has CDR1 MNHEY and CDR2 SVGAGI. CDR3 in DNA: TGTGCCAGCAGCCCGGGACAGAACAGTCGGGCTTTCTTT. Protein sequence: CASSPGQNSRAFF.

The chain links TRBV7-2 to TRBJ2-7; 7 bases are a match to TRBD1. CDR1 and CDR2 from the germline V gene are SGHTA and FQGNSA. J gave up 2 bases and V 4 bases, and 8 bases lay outside the gene matches. The CDR3 is 15 amino acids. The CDR3 loop reads CASSSRTGETYEQYF. As DNA, the CDR3 is TGTGCCAGCAGCTCCCGGACAGGAGAGACCTACGAGCAGTACTTC. Together with reference TRBV7-2 and TRBJ2-7, the CDR3 gives the full variable domain: GAGVSQSPSNKVTEKGKDVELRCDPISGHTALYWYRQSLGQGLEFLIYFQGNSAPDKSGLPSDRFSAERTGGSVSTLTIQRTQQEDSAVYLCASSSRTGETYEQYFGPGTRLTVT.

This clone was counted a single time. V is TRBV18 and J is TRBJ2-4; 7 bases align to TRBD1. CDR1 and CDR2 from the germline V gene are KGHSH and LQKENI. The length of the CDR3 is 13 residues. J gave up 8 bases and V 3 bases, and 4 bases lay outside the gene matches. Here the CDR3 DNA reads TGTGCCAGCTCACCCGGACAGGAGGACATTCAGTACTTC. As protein: CASSPGQEDIQYF.

This chain joins TRBV19 and TRBJ1-5; no reliable D call. CDR3 length: 13 residues. Germline CDR1 reads LNHDA; CDR2 reads SQIVND (reference sequence). V lost 5 bases and J 5 bases, leaving 10 bases between the germline ends. The CDR3 is CASSVNSYQPQHF. The CDR3, as DNA: TGTGCCAGTAGTGTAAACAGCTATCAGCCCCAGCATTTT.

The chain carries TRBV7-3 and TRBJ1-1; D is possibly TRBD1 (5 bases). Trimming left V 6 bases short and J 2 bases short, with 13 bases between. Germline V gives CDR1 SGHTA, CDR2 FQGTGA. The CDR3 totals 14 residues. CDR3 nucleotide sequence: TGTGCCAGCAGTCAGGGCGCTCACAACACTGAAGCTTTCTTT. Translated: CASSQGAHNTEAFF.

This clone is a singleton in its sample. The chain couples TRBV3-1 (or the pseudogene TRBV3-2) to TRBJ2-5, with 9 bases identical to TRBD1. There are 14 residues in the CDR3. CDR1 and CDR2 from the germline V gene are LGHDT and YNNKEL (reference sequence). V lost 4 bases and J lost 3; bases outside the gene matches: 3. The CDR3 reads CASSPRDREETQYF. The CDR3, as DNA: TGTGCCAGCAGCCCCCGGGACAGGGAAGAGACCCAGTACTTC.

The genes are TRBV6-5 and TRBJ1-2, with D perhaps matching TRBD1 (6 bases). In germline, CDR1 is MNHEY, CDR2 SVGAGI. This CDR3 is 15 amino acids long. Trimming took off 0 bases at V and 2 bases at J, with 10 bases between the two ends. CDR3 in amino acids: CASSYSSGTNYGYTF. The CDR3 DNA reads as TGTGCCAGCAGTTACTCTTCCGGGACAAACTATGGCTACACCTTC.

This chain connects TRBV6-2 or TRBV6-3 to TRBJ2-1, with D maybe TRBD1 (5 bases). The germline V gene encodes CDR1 MNHEY and CDR2 SVGEGT. The CDR3 is 15 amino acids. V lost 5 bases to trimming and J lost 8 bases, with 19 bases between them. CDR3 residues: CASSTPHGPRDEQFF. Here the CDR3 DNA reads TGTGCCAGCAGTACCCCCCACGGCCCCAGGGATGAGCAGTTCTTC.

The table lists this clone with a few counts. The chain has TRBV6-2 or TRBV6-3 and TRBJ2-5, with D perhaps matching TRBD1 (5 bases). The CDR3 length is 14 residues. The V end was cut by 0 bases, the J end by 4 bases, with 9 bases between. CDR1 MNHEY and CDR2 SVGEGT come from the germline V gene. CDR3 residues: CASSYSIGAETQYF. The DNA of the CDR3 is TGTGCCAGCAGTTACTCGATAGGGGCAGAGACCCAGTACTTC.

With regard to this clone: Additional DNA sequences in this sample encode the identical CDR3. The chain joins TRBV7-9 to TRBJ1-5; 7 bases agree with TRBD1. The CDR3 extends over 14 amino acids. In germline, CDR1 is SEHNR, CDR2 FQNEAQ (reference sequence). With 3 bases clipped from V and 6 bases from J, the junction kept 5 bases outside the gene matches. As DNA, the CDR3 is TGTGCCAGCAGCTTCGGTCAGGGGGGTCAGCCCCAGCATTTT. It is translated as CASSFGQGGQPQHF.

The chain couples TRBV20-1 to TRBJ1-6; a possible D gene is TRBD1 (6 bases). The CDR3 covers 11 residues. Trimming removed 5 bases from V and 11 bases from J, with 10 bases in between. Germline CDR1 reads DFQATT; CDR2 reads SNEGSKA (reference sequence). CDR3 nucleotide sequence: TGCAGTGCTTCACAGGGTCCACCCCTCCACTTT. This sequence encodes CSASQGPPLHF.

The chain is built from TRBV6-2 or TRBV6-3 and TRBJ2-3; 10 positions agree with TRBD2. The CDR3 extends over 16 amino acids. Germline V CDR1 and CDR2: MNHEY, SVGEGT. V gave up 2 bases and J gave up 4 bases; unmatched junction bases: 6. The CDR3 DNA sequence: TGTGCCAGCAGTTACGTCCCTAGCGGGAGCGCAGATACGCAGTATTTT. It yields the protein CASSYVPSGSADTQYF.

V usage is TRBV6-1 and J usage is TRBJ1-1, with 8 bases identical to TRBD1. The CDR3 length is 14 residues. The germline V gene has CDR1 MNHNS and CDR2 SASEGT. V dropped 3 bases and J dropped 5; count of bases not matched to a gene: 5. The CDR3 sequence: CASSDRTGQTEAFF. CDR3 bases: TGTGCCAGCAGTGACAGGACAGGGCAGACTGAAGCTTTCTTT.

CDR3: CASSEWGGDTQYF. The CDR3 DNA reads as TGTGCCAGCAGTGAATGGGGGGGAGATACGCAGTATTTT. The chain is built from TRBV2 and TRBJ2-3; 7 positions agree with TRBD2. Trimming removed 2 bases from V and 5 bases from J; junction bases left unmatched: 1. This CDR3 has 13 residues. The germline CDR1 and CDR2 sequences are SNHLY and FYNNEI. The full variable domain, in which reference TRBV2 and TRBJ2-3 provide the parts outside the CDR3, is EPEVTQTPSHQVTQMGQEVILRCVPISNHLYFYWYRQILGQKVEFLVSFYNNEISEKSEIFDDQFSVERPDGSNFTLKIRSTKLEDSAMYFCASSEWGGDTQYFGPGTRLTVL.

V usage is TRBV28 and J usage is TRBJ2-1, with D possibly matching TRBD2 (5 bases). CDR3 length: 14 residues. The germline V gene encodes CDR1 MDHEN and CDR2 SYDVKM. V gave up 1 base and J gave up 4 bases, with 8 bases separating them. CDR3 bases: TGTGCCAGCAGTTTATACGGGGTTTACAATGAGCAGTTCTTC. Translated, it gives CASSLYGVYNEQFF. The variable domain in full, with the rest retrieved from reference TRBV28 and TRBJ2-1, is DVKVTQSSRYLVKRTGEKVFLECVQDMDHENMFWYRQDPGLGLRLIYFSYDVKMKEKGDIPEGYSVSREKKERFSLILESASTNQTSMYLCASSLYGVYNEQFFGPGTRLTVL.